This T cell receptor beta chain emerged from a study of blood T cell repertoires in COVID-19 (dated by TCRdb to about 2020). With regard to the full study: Samples from collaborators originated in the United States, Italy and Spain and spanned both the acute and convalescent phases of COVID-19. The material from the prospective study consisted of cDNA or gDNA derived from T cells, B-cell-depleted T cells, or PBMCs. The dataset comprised deeply sampled blood TCRbeta repertoires from subjects exposed to, actively infected with, or recovered from COVID-19. The repertoires were made available in a free public database intended to serve as a resource for research on the immune response to SARS-CoV-2. The samples were drawn from the first 160 participants of the ongoing ImmuneRACE study and from roughly 1,300 subjects provided by 6 global collaborators. Sample metadata almost always included a de-identified subject ID, COVID-19 status, age in years and sex. Where HLA class I and class II types were available, the types were taken from metadata supplied by the sample provider, not from assay-based typing. Broader findings and caveats from the paper: The quantity of clinical and demographic metadata differed by source and by participant and was supplied without curation.

Whole blood was collected in K2EDTA tubes by collaborating institutions according to the institutions' own protocols. Collaborator samples were shipped for TCRbeta analysis as frozen whole blood, isolated PBMCs, or DNA extracted from either sample type. The immunoSEQ Assay, a bias-controlled multiplex PCR, was used to amplify TCRbeta CDR3 regions from genomic DNA. The published analysis was carried out like this. The number of nucleated cells in each sample was estimated from the amplification of reference gene primers within the assay. To quantify the absolute abundance of each unique TCRbeta CDR3 rearrangement, sequence reads were collapsed and filtered. For each sample, productive Simpson clonality was calculated by taking the square root of Simpson's diversity index across productive rearrangements. TCRdb re-hosts the immuneACCESS table, in-frame sequences only. Its copies lack some clones; in the studies checked, an unresolved V gene accounts for under half of them, and the cause for the rest is not known. The DNA was the basis for D and trimming; V, J and clone size are from that table. The sample table contains about 220,000 clones; only one count was recorded for approximately 81% of them. Of the sample, 15% to 20% falls within the top ten clones.

To note about this clone: What antigen it recognizes has not been identified. Base qualities are missing; no much larger clone stands one base away.

CDR1 and CDR2 are read off the germline V gene (reference sequence) as SGHKS and YYEKEE. The CDR3 spans 15 residues, from the cysteine through the phenylalanine. Left in the record is the CDR3 DNA by itself, 45 bases read in frame from the first base. A distance of 13 bases separates the germline ends of V and J, which lose 0 bases and 4 bases respectively. The sequenced sample consisted of peripheral blood. The receptor's source is a man younger than 45 with active or convalescent COVID-19. Here the chain combines TRBV5-5 and TRBJ1-2, with TRBD1 tentatively as D gene (6 bases match). CDR3 loop: CASSLGDTLTYGYTF. The nucleotides read TGTGCCAGCAGCTTGGGGGACACCTTAACCTATGGCTACACCTTC.